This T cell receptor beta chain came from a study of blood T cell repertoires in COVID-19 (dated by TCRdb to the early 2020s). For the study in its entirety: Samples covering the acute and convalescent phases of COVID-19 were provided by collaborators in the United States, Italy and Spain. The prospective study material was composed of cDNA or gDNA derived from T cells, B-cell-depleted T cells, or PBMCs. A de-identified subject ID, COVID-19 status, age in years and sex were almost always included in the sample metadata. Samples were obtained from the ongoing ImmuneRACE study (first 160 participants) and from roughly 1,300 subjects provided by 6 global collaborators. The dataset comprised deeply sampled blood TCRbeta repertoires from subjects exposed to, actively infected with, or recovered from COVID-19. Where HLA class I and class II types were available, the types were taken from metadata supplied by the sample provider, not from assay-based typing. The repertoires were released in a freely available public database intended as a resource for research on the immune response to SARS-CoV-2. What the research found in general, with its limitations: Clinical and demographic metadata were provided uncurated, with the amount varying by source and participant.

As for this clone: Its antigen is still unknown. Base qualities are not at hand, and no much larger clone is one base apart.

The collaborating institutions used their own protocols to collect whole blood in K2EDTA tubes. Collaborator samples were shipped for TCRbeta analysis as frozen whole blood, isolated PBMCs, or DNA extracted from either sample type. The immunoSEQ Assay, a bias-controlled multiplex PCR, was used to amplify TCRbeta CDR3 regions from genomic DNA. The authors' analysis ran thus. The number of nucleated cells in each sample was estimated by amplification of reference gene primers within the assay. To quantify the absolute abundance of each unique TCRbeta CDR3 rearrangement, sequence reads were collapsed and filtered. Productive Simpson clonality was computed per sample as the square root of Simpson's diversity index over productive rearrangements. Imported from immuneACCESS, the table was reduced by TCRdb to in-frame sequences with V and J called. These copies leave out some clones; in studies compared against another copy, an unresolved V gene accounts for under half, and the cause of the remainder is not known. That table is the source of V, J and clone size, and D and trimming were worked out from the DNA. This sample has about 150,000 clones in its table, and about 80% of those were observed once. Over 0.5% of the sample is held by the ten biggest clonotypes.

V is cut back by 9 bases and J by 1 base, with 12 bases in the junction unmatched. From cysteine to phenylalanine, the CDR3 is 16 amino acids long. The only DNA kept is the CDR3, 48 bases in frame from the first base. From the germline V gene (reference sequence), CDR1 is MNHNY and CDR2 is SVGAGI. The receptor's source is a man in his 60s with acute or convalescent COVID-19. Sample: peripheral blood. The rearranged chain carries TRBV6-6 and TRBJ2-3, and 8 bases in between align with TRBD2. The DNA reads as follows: TGTGCCAGTCTTCTTGACGGGAGGGCCGGCACAGATACGCAGTATTTT. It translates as CASLLDGRAGTDTQYF.